This T cell receptor (beta chain) appears in the sequencing data of a study of cytomegalovirus exposure and HLA in healthy donors. General study points: High specificity and sensitivity for cytomegalovirus status were reported for the classifier. The sole available immune exposure information was CMV serostatus. TCR beta V- and J-gene trimming was later associated with a missense DCLRE1C variant. The study found most TCR sequences rare, yet found some public TCRs in many donors.

It was with 60 Vbeta and 13 Jbeta primers that the PCR ran. Produced via immunoSEQ multiplex PCR; TCRdb's table is partial and in-frame only. In all, the sample yields about 50,000 clones. This clone ranks as medium-sized (0.01 to 0.1%) in terms of frequency. The antigen is not known. The sequenced sample was PBMCs. The sequence came from a young woman in good health and CMV-seronegative.

The CDR3 spells CASSDSTGGNEQFF. The CDR3 DNA reads as TGTGCCAGCAGTGACTCGACAGGGGGCAATGAGCAGTTCTTC. The chain is built from TRBV6-4 and TRBJ2-1; 9 nucleotides line up with TRBD1. The CDR3 length is 14 residues. Germline trimming cut 0 bases from V and 6 bases from J; bases unmatched to any gene: 0. Germline V gene data show CDR1 as MRHNA and CDR2 as SNTAGT.